This T cell receptor (beta chain) was documented in a study of T cell changes during pregnancy in multiple sclerosis. Repertoires were generated with immunoSEQ multiplex PCR, while TCRdb's copy carries only in-frame clones and drops some. This sample has around 23,000 clones, with roughly 90% found just once. The germline CDR1 and CDR2 sequences are SEHNR and FQNEAQ (reference sequence). The length of the CDR3 is 17 residues. V shed 4 bases and J 0 bases; nucleotides not matched to a gene: 10. V gene TRBV7-9 combines with J gene TRBJ1-1, with 8 bases that match TRBD1. This TCR was recovered from a female donor in good health, enrolled as a control in a pregnancy study. Specimen: CD8+ T cells from peripheral blood mononuclear cells, collected in the third trimester of pregnancy. This chain's CDR3 is CASSSSGGATMNTEAFF. In DNA, the CDR3 is TGTGCCAGCAGCTCTTCAGGGGGCGCGACTATGAACACTGAAGCTTTCTTT. Looking up the rest from reference TRBV7-9 and TRBJ1-1 gives the full variable domain: DTGVSQNPRHKITKRGQNVTFRCDPISEHNRLYWYRQTLGQGPEFLTYFQNEAQLEKSRLLSDRFSAERPKGSFSTLEIQRTEQGDSAMYLCASSSSGGATMNTEAFFGQGTRLTVV.